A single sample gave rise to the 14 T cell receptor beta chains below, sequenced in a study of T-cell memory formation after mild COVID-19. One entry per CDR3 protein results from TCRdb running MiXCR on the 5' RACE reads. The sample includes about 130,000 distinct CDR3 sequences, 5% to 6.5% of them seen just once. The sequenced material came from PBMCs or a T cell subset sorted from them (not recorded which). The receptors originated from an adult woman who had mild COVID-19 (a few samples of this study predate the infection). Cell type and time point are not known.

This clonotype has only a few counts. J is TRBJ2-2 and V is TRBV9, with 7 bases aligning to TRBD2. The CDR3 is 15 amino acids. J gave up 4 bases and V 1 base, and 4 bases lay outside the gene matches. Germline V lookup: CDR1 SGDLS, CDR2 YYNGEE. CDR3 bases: TGTGCCAGCAGCGTACGGGGGGTCTCCACCGGGGAGCTGTTTTTT. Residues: CASSVRGVSTGELFF. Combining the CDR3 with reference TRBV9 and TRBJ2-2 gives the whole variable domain DSGVTQTPKHLITATGQRVTLRCSPRSGDLSVYWYQQSLDQGLQFLIQYYNGEERAKGNILERFSAQQFPDLHSELNLSSLELGDSALYFCASSVRGVSTGELFFGEGSRLTVL.

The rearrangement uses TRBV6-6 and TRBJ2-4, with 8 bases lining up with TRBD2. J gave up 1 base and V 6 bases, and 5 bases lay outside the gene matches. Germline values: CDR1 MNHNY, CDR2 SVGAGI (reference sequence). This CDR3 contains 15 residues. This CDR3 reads CASRRGEGAKNIQYF. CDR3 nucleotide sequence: TGTGCCAGCAGGCGGGGGGAAGGGGCCAAAAACATTCAGTACTTC.

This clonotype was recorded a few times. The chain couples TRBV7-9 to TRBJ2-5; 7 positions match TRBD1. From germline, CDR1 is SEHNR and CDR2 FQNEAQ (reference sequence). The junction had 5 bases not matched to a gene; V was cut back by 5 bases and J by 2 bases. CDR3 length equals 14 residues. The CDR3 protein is CASSPGTEQETQYF. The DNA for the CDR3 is TGTGCCAGCAGCCCAGGGACAGAACAAGAGACCCAGTACTTC.

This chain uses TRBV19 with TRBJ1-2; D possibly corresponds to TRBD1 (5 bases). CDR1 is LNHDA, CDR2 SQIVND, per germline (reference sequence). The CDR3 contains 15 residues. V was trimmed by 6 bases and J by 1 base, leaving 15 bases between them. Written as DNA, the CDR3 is TGTGCCAGTAGCCAATCGGGGACGGTTAACTATGGCTACACCTTC. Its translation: CASSQSGTVNYGYTF.

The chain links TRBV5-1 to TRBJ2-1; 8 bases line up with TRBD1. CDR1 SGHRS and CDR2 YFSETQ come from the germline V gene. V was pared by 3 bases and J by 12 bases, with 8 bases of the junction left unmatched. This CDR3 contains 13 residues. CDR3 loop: CASSWGQASAQFF. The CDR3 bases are TGCGCCAGCAGCTGGGGACAGGCGTCCGCGCAGTTCTTC.

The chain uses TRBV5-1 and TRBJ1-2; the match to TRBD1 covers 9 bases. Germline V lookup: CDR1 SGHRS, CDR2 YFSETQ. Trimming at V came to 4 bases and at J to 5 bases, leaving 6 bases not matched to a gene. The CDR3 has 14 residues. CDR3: CASSPGTGWYGYTF. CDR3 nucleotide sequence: TGCGCCAGCAGCCCGGGGACAGGGTGGTATGGCTACACCTTC.

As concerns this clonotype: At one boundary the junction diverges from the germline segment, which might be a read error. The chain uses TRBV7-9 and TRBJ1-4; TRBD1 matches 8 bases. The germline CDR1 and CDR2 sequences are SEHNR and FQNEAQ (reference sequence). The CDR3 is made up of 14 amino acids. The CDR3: CDSSFGTGNEKLFF. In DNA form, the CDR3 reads TGTGACAGCAGCTTTGGGACAGGAAATGAAAAACTGTTTTTT.

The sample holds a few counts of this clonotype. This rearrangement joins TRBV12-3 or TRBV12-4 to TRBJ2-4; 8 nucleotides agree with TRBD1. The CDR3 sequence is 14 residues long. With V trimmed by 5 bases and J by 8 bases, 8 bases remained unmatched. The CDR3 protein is CASSLDRGRYIQYF. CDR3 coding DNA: TGTGCCAGCAGTCTAGACAGGGGAAGGTACATTCAGTACTTC.

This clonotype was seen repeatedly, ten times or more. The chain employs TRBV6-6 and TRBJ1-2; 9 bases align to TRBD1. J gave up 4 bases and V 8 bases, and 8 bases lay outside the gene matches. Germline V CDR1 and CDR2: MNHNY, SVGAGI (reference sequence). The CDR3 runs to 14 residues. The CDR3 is CASRETGGGYGYTF. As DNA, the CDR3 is TGTGCCAGCCGGGAGACAGGGGGTGGCTATGGCTACACCTTC.

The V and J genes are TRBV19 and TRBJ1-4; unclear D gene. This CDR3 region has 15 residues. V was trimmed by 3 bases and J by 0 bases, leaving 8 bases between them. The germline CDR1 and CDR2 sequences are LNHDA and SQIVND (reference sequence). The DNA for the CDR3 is TGTGCCAGTAGTATTTGGACTGCAACTAATGAAAAACTGTTTTTT. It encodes CASSIWTATNEKLFF.

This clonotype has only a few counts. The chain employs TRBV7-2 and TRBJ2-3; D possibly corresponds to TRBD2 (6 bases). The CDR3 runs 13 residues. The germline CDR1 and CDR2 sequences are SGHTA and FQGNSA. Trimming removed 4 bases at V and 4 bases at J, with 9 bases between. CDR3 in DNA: TGTGCCAGCAGCTCGGGACTTTCAGATACGCAGTATTTT. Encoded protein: CASSSGLSDTQYF.

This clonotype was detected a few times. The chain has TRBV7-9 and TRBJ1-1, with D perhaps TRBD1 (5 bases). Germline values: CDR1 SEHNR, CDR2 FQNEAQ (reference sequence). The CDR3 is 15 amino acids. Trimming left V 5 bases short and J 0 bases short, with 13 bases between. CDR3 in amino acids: CASSLRDGMNTEAFF. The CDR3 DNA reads TGTGCCAGCAGCCTAAGGGACGGGATGAACACTGAAGCTTTCTTT.

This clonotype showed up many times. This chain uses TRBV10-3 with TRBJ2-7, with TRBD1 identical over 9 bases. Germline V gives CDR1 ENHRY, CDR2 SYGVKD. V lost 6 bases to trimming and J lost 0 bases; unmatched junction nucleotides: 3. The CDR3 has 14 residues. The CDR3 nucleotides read TGTGCCATCAGACGGACAGGGGACTCCTACGAGCAGTACTTC. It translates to CAIRRTGDSYEQYF.

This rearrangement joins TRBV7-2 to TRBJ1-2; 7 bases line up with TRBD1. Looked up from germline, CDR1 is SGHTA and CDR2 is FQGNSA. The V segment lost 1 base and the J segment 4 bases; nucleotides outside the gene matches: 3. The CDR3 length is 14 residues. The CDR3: CASSLGTGTYGYTF. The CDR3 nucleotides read TGTGCCAGCAGCTTAGGGACAGGAACCTATGGCTACACCTTC.